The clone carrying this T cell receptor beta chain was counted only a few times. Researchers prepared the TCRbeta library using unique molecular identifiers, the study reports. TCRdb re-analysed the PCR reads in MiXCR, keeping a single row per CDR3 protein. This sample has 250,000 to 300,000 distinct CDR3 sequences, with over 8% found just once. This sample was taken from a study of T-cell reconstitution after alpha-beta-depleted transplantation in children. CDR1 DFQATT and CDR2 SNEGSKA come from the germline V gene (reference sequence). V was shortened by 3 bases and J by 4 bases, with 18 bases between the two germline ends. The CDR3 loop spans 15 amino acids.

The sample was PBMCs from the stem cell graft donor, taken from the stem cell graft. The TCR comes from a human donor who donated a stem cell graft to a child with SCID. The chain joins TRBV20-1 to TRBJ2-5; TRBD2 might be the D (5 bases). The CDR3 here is CSAREIRTGRETQYF. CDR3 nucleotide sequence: TGCAGTGCTAGGGAAATTCGGACGGGAAGAGAGACCCAGTACTTC.